This entry lists 29 T cell receptor beta chains sequenced from one sample in a study of T-cell reconstitution after alpha-beta-depleted transplantation in children. Preparing the TCRbeta library involved the use of unique molecular identifiers. TCRdb reprocessed the PCR reads via MiXCR and lists one record per CDR3 protein. The data hold 780,000 or so distinct CDR3 sequences, with 15% to 20% observed a single time. The sequences come from PBMCs, mostly from graft donor cells, collected 360 days after TCRalphabeta/CD19-depleted stem cell transplant. The source is a male patient between 5 and 17 years old who had a stem cell transplant for acute lymphoblastic leukemia, so the T cells may come from the graft donor.

The DNA of the CDR3 is TGTGCCACCCGTGTGGGGGTCACCGGGGAGCTGTTTTTT. Its translation: CATRVGVTGELFF. V is TRBV24-1 and J is TRBJ2-2; the D call may be TRBD1 or TRBD2 (5 bases each). V was clipped by 9 bases and J by 4 bases, with 11 bases between them. The CDR3 sequence is 13 residues long. Germline V gene lookup returns CDR1 KGHDR and CDR2 SFDVKD.

The sample holds a few counts of this clonotype. J is TRBJ1-5 and V is TRBV5-1; tentatively, D is TRBD1 (5 bases). The germline V gene has CDR1 SGHRS and CDR2 YFSETQ. This CDR3 contains 16 residues. Trimming cost V 0 bases and J 1 base, with 11 bases left between them. DNA of the CDR3: TGCGCCAGCAGCTTGGGCGGGACGGAGAGCAATCAGCCCCAGCATTTT. It codes for CASSLGGTESNQPQHF.

The table lists this clonotype with a few counts. The V gene is TRBV20-1, the J gene TRBJ2-7; D remains unclear. Germline V gives CDR1 DFQATT, CDR2 SNEGSKA (reference sequence). The CDR3 is made up of 11 amino acids. With 5 bases removed from V and 4 bases from J, the gap between germline ends came to 9 bases. Here the CDR3 reads CSAPDGYEQYF. The DNA for the CDR3 is TGCAGTGCTCCAGACGGATACGAGCAGTACTTC.

This clonotype has a count of ten or more. The V gene is TRBV4-1, the J gene TRBJ2-1, with no clear D. Trimming pared 3 bases from V and 10 bases from J, leaving 10 bases between. CDR1 is MGHRA, CDR2 YSYEKL, per germline. The CDR3 contains 12 residues. The CDR3, as DNA: TGCGCCAGCAGCCAGATCCGTGACGAGCAGTTCTTC. Amino acids: CASSQIRDEQFF.

The chain uses TRBV7-2 and TRBJ1-2; D possibly corresponds to TRBD1 (5 bases). The CDR3 has 15 residues. V shed 5 bases and J shed 8 bases, with 21 bases lying between them. Germline V lookup: CDR1 SGHTA, CDR2 FQGNSA. CDR3 bases: TGTGCCAGCAGCGCCCAGGCCTGGGACGTCGTGGGCTACACCTTC. Translating gives CASSAQAWDVVGYTF. Using reference TRBV7-2 and TRBJ1-2 for the parts outside the CDR3, the full variable domain is GAGVSQSPSNKVTEKGKDVELRCDPISGHTALYWYRQSLGQGLEFLIYFQGNSAPDKSGLPSDRFSAERTGGSVSTLTIQRTQQEDSAVYLCASSAQAWDVVGYTFGSGTRLTVV.

This clonotype was picked up a small number of times. The rearrangement uses TRBV5-1 and TRBJ1-2, with D perhaps matching TRBD1 (6 bases). Germline V gives CDR1 SGHRS, CDR2 YFSETQ. The CDR3 has 13 residues. The V gene lost 4 bases and the J gene lost 5 bases, with 12 bases spanning the gap. CDR3 sequence: CASSLDSLYGYTF. CDR3 DNA: TGCGCCAGCAGCCTGGACAGTCTGTATGGCTACACCTTC.

This clonotype occurred a few times. This chain links TRBV12-3 or TRBV12-4 with TRBJ2-3; 13 bases match TRBD2. The CDR3 has 15 residues. V gave up 6 bases and J gave up 6 bases; unmatched junction bases: 6. CDR3 DNA sequence: TGTGCCAGCAGCATGACTAGCGGGAGGTTTGATACGCAGTATTTT. Translated, it gives CASSMTSGRFDTQYF.

This chain connects TRBV2 to TRBJ1-5; D is uncertain. The V gene lost 6 bases and the J gene lost 7 bases, with 13 bases spanning the gap. The CDR3 is made up of 13 amino acids. CDR1 and CDR2 from the germline V gene are SNHLY and FYNNEI. CDR3 nucleotide sequence: TGTGCCAGCAGGAGGGAGGGAGGGCAGCCCCAGCATTTT. Translation: CASRREGGQPQHF.

The V gene is TRBV20-1, the J gene TRBJ2-7; possible D gene TRBD1, 6 bases. The CDR3 has 16 residues. The germline V and J ends were trimmed by 0 bases and 2 bases, with 17 bases remaining between them. Germline assignment: CDR1 DFQATT and CDR2 SNEGSKA (reference sequence). CDR3 nucleotides: TGCAGTGCTAGAGACTCCGCGGACAGATCAACCTACGAGCAGTACTTC. Translated, it gives CSARDSADRSTYEQYF.

V gene TRBV5-5 combines with J gene TRBJ2-7; the match to TRBD1 covers 12 bases. With 4 bases clipped from V and 0 bases from J, the junction kept 11 bases outside the gene matches. The CDR3 runs 18 residues. CDR1 is SGHKS and CDR2 is YYEKEE in the germline V gene (reference sequence). The DNA of the CDR3 is TGTGCCAGCAGCGTACCGGGACAGGGGGCCCAGAGCTCCTACGAGCAGTACTTC. Translated: CASSVPGQGAQSSYEQYF.

The V and J genes are TRBV7-3 and TRBJ2-1, with 7 bases matching TRBD2. This CDR3 is 16 amino acids long. V gave up 5 bases and J gave up 10 bases; unmatched junction bases: 17. CDR1 and CDR2 from the germline V gene are SGHTA and FQGTGA. The CDR3 here is CASSNSGTTEAGEQFF. The CDR3 region has the DNA TGTGCCAGCAGCAACTCCGGGACTACCGAGGCTGGCGAGCAGTTCTTC.

The V call is TRBV9, the J call TRBJ2-5; 8 nucleotides match TRBD1. The V and J ends lost 5 bases and 0 bases, in that order; junction bases with no gene match: 12. From germline, CDR1 is SGDLS and CDR2 YYNGEE. CDR3 length: 17 residues. CDR3 nucleotide sequence: TGTGCCAGCAGTTCAGGACAGGGTATTAACCACCAAGAGACCCAGTACTTC. It codes for CASSSGQGINHQETQYF.

This clonotype has only a few counts. This chain links TRBV20-1 with TRBJ2-7, with 8 bases fitting TRBD2. The junction had 8 bases not matched to a gene; V was cut back by 0 bases and J by 4 bases. The germline V gene encodes CDR1 DFQATT and CDR2 SNEGSKA (reference sequence). CDR3 length: 15 amino acids. Written as DNA, the CDR3 is TGCAGTGCTAGAGATCTGCGGGAGGCGGTTTACGAGCAGTACTTC. Translated: CSARDLREAVYEQYF.

V and J are TRBV7-8 and TRBJ2-4, with 9 bases identical to TRBD2. V shed 0 bases, J shed 0 bases, and the junction held 6 bases outside the gene matches. This CDR3 has 18 residues. The germline V gene has CDR1 SGHVS and CDR2 FQNEAQ. The CDR3 loop is CASSLAGSGRGAKNIQYF. The CDR3 nucleotides read TGTGCCAGCAGCTTAGCGGGTAGCGGGAGAGGAGCCAAAAACATTCAGTACTTC. The variable domain in full, with the rest retrieved from reference TRBV7-8 and TRBJ2-4, is GAGVSQSPRYKVAKRGQDVALRCDPISGHVSLFWYQQALGQGPEFLTYFQNEAQLDKSGLPSDRFFAERPEGSVSTLKIQRTQQEDSAVYLCASSLAGSGRGAKNIQYFGAGTRLSVL.

The rearrangement joins TRBV15 to TRBJ2-5, with D unresolved. From germline, CDR1 is LNHNV and CDR2 YYDKDF (reference sequence). CDR3 size: 13 residues. Deletions cut 6 bases from V and 2 bases from J, with 10 bases between. The CDR3 DNA sequence: TGTGCCACCAGTTACGGCTTTCAAGAGACCCAGTACTTC. This codes for CATSYGFQETQYF.

This clonotype occurred a few times. The J gene is TRBJ2-1, the V gene TRBV12-3 or TRBV12-4; the D gene is possibly TRBD1 (6 bases). The V end was cut by 4 bases, the J end by 4 bases, with 20 bases between. There are 17 residues in the CDR3. The CDR3 reads CASSSPPRGTRYNEQFF. CDR3 sequence (DNA): TGTGCCAGCAGTTCCCCCCCGCGAGGGACACGATACAATGAGCAGTTCTTC.

This chain uses TRBV6-1 with TRBJ2-4; 8 positions agree with TRBD1. The ends lost 5 bases at V and 3 bases at J; junction bases unmatched: 12. CDR1 and CDR2 (germline): MNHNS, SASEGT. This CDR3 comprises 17 residues. This CDR3 is CASSQTSGGAGKNIQYF. The CDR3 DNA is TGTGCCAGCAGTCAAACTTCAGGGGGCGCCGGCAAAAACATTCAGTACTTC.

Note on this clonotype: Being one base from a much bigger clone, this may be a read error. This chain uses TRBV13 with TRBJ2-1, with D unresolved. CDR1 is PRHDT and CDR2 is FYEKMQ in the germline V gene (reference sequence). This CDR3 contains 11 residues. Trimming left V 8 bases short and J 3 bases short, with 5 bases between. For the CDR3, the DNA is TGTGCCAGCGGGGACTACAATGAGCAGTTCTTC. Translated, it gives CASGDYNEQFF.

This clonotype was counted only a few times. The rearrangement links TRBV27 to TRBJ2-2; D remains unclear. Trimming left V 5 bases short and J 5 bases short, with 9 bases between. Germline-derived CDR1 and CDR2 are MNHEY and SMNVEV (reference sequence). CDR3 length equals 13 residues. The CDR3 loop is CASSPERTGELFF. CDR3 bases: TGTGCCAGCAGTCCCGAGAGGACCGGGGAGCTGTTTTTT.

This clonotype was counted only a few times. The CDR3: CSVEASGSPYNEQFF. Here the CDR3 DNA reads TGCAGCGTTGAGGCTAGCGGGAGCCCCTACAATGAGCAGTTCTTC. The chain combines TRBV29-1 with TRBJ2-1; 10 nucleotides line up with TRBD2. V trimming: 3 bases; J trimming: 2 bases; junction bases outside the gene matches: 4. Germline loops: CDR1 SQVTM, CDR2 ANQGSEA. This CDR3 region has 15 residues.

The CDR3 DNA reads as TGCAGCGTGTTCCGGGGAAACACCATATATTTT. Encoded protein: CSVFRGNTIYF. The chain employs TRBV29-1 and TRBJ1-3, with D unclear. CDR3 length: 11 amino acids. V lost 6 bases and J 4 bases, leaving 7 bases between the germline ends. Germline assignment: CDR1 SQVTM and CDR2 ANQGSEA.

The chain carries TRBV11-2 and TRBJ2-1; D is unresolved. The ends were cut back, 4 bases at V and 1 base at J, with 14 bases in the middle. The CDR3 has 16 amino acids. Germline CDR1 is SGHAT and CDR2 is FQNNGV. For the CDR3, the DNA is TGTGCCAGCAGCTACCAACCAACCGGGTCCTACAATGAGCAGTTCTTC. It codes for CASSYQPTGSYNEQFF. The whole variable domain, filled in from reference TRBV11-2 and TRBJ2-1, reads EAGVAQSPRYKIIEKRQSVAFWCNPISGHATLYWYQQILGQGPKLLIQFQNNGVVDDSQLPKDRFSAERLKGVDSTLKIQPAKLEDSAVYLCASSYQPTGSYNEQFFGPGTRLTVL.

The chain uses TRBV20-1 and TRBJ1-5, with D perhaps matching TRBD1 (5 bases). The CDR3 is 13 residues long. V dropped 3 bases and J dropped 4 bases, with 10 bases sitting between them. Germline V gene lookup returns CDR1 DFQATT and CDR2 SNEGSKA (reference sequence). DNA of the CDR3: TGCAGTGCTAGTGGCGCAGGGAATCAGCCCCAGCATTTT. Protein sequence: CSASGAGNQPQHF.

There are many counts of this clonotype. V usage is TRBV18 and J usage is TRBJ2-4; D is unclear. The length of the CDR3 is 12 residues. From germline, CDR1 is KGHSH and CDR2 LQKENI. The V end lost 3 bases, the J end lost 7 bases, and 7 bases lay between the germline ends. The CDR3 reads CASSPVNNIQYF. Here the CDR3 DNA reads TGTGCCAGCTCACCGGTTAATAACATTCAGTACTTC. Looking up the rest from reference TRBV18 and TRBJ2-4 gives the full variable domain: NAGVMQNPRHLVRRRGQEARLRCSPMKGHSHVYWYRQLPEEGLKFMVYLQKENIIDESGMPKERFSAEFPKEGPSILRIQQVVRGDSAAYFCASSPVNNIQYFGAGTRLSVL.

This clonotype appeared many times. The chain recombines TRBV2 with TRBJ2-7, with 7 bases identical to TRBD1. The CDR3 has 15 amino acids. Germline V CDR1 and CDR2: SNHLY, FYNNEI. Trimming cost V 6 bases and J 4 bases; bases outside gene matches: 12. The CDR3 loop reads CASRATRGMGYEQYF. CDR3 sequence (DNA): TGTGCCAGCAGAGCTACCAGGGGGATGGGATACGAGCAGTACTTC.

Ten or more counts support this clonotype. CDR3 nucleotide sequence: TGCAGTGCTGAGGACAGGGGCCGAAACCCCACAGATACGCAGTATTTT. Translating gives CSAEDRGRNPTDTQYF. This chain links TRBV20-1 with TRBJ2-3, with 9 bases lining up with TRBD1. The trim removed 5 bases at V and 2 bases at J, leaving 11 bases unmatched. The CDR3 spans 16 residues. CDR1 is DFQATT, CDR2 SNEGSKA, per germline (reference sequence).

This clonotype showed up many times. The J gene is TRBJ2-7, the V gene TRBV20-1; D could derive from TRBD1 or TRBD2 (5 bases each). The V gene's germline CDR1 is DFQATT and CDR2 SNEGSKA (reference sequence). This CDR3 region has 14 residues. Trimming removed 6 bases from V and 3 bases from J, with 18 bases in between. CDR3 amino acids: CSAKYRDPDYEQYF. DNA of the CDR3: TGCAGTGCCAAGTACCGGGACCCGGACTACGAGCAGTACTTC.

This clonotype has at least ten counts. The chain recombines TRBV12-3 or TRBV12-4 with TRBJ1-5; D is unclear. With 6 bases removed from V and 7 bases from J, the gap between germline ends came to 10 bases. CDR3 size: 12 residues. Here the CDR3 reads CASSIAGQPQHF. CDR3 DNA sequence: TGTGCCAGCAGCATTGCAGGACAGCCCCAGCATTTT.

The rearrangement uses TRBV18 and TRBJ2-7; no clear D. The CDR3 totals 13 residues. The ends were cut back, 6 bases at V and 5 bases at J, with 14 bases in the middle. CDR1 and CDR2 (germline): KGHSH, LQKENI. The CDR3 coding sequence is TGTGCCAGCTCGGAGCCGTCTACCCACGAGCAGTACTTC. The encoded protein is CASSEPSTHEQYF.